This TCR beta chain was sequenced in a study of cytomegalovirus exposure and HLA in healthy donors. Study-wide background: Earlier, 95 million to 130 million unique TCR beta sequences were recovered from roughly 180 million T cells by an analysis.

This clone was seen a handful of times. Its target is not known. 13 Jbeta primers and 60 Vbeta primers were used for the PCR. As processed by the authors: The authors later counted approximately 80 million unique TCR beta chains, some 11 million of them shared. Sequenced by immunoSEQ multiplex PCR; TCRdb stores in-frame clones only, minus some. V and J calls and clone size follow that table, whereas D and trimming were derived from the DNA. The table includes around 150,000 clones, 75% to 90% detected once. The study's findings and limits: Per a later analysis, about 15,000 TCR beta sequences showed association with HLA alleles at 0.05 false discovery rate.

The V gene's germline CDR1 is LNHDA and CDR2 SQIVND (reference sequence). The CDR3 totals 16 residues. V trimming: 1 base; J trimming: 4 bases; junction bases outside the gene matches: 5. The sequenced sample was PBMCs. This sequence joins TRBV19 and TRBJ2-2, with 8 bases fitting TRBD1. The clonotype was recovered from a woman aged 18-30 years in good health and CMV-seronegative. The CDR3 DNA reads TGTGCCAGTAGTATAGGGACAGGGAGAGGCACCGGGGAGCTGTTTTTT. Protein product: CASSIGTGRGTGELFF.